These 6 T cell receptor beta chains share one sample of origin, sequenced in a study of T cells in Graves' hyperthyroidism and ophthalmopathy (dated by TCRdb to between 2018 and 2021). The protocol used for the library was multiplex PCR. Sequenced on an Illumina HiSeq 2000. The TCR beta CDR3 regions were amplified from the RNA transcripts. The first round of RT-PCR for the TCR CDR3 was performed with the HTBI primer set and the Qiagen OneStep RT-PCR kit. TCRdb trimmed public reads at Q25 via fastp, called clones via MiXCR and kept in-frame beta chains. Identical CDR3 proteins give one entry, which carries the most common genes and DNA. This sample lists 450,000 to 650,000 distinct CDR3 sequences; over 15% were detected once. The ten biggest clones cover roughly 15% of the sample. Sequenced material: blood. The receptor set was obtained from a woman aged 18-35 years with Graves' ophthalmopathy.

This clonotype was picked up many times. The chain combines TRBV3-1 with TRBJ2-2; D gene uncertain. Germline V lookup: CDR1 LGHDT, CDR2 YNNKEL (reference sequence). V was cut by 6 bases and J by 0 bases, with 5 bases left in between. CDR3 length: 13 amino acids. The DNA for the CDR3 is TGTGCCAGCAGGCACGCGAACACCGGGGAGCTGTTTTTT. It is translated as CASRHANTGELFF.

This clonotype was seen a few times. The chain links TRBV2 to TRBJ2-7, with D unresolved. V lost 7 bases, J lost 4 bases, and 14 bases lay in between. Germline assignment: CDR1 SNHLY and CDR2 FYNNEI. CDR3 length equals 13 residues. This chain's CDR3 is CASIVLAPYEQYF. CDR3 in DNA: TGTGCCAGCATTGTGCTGGCGCCTTACGAGCAGTACTTC. The variable domain in full, completed from reference TRBV2 and TRBJ2-7, reads EPEVTQTPSHQVTQMGQEVILRCVPISNHLYFYWYRQILGQKVEFLVSFYNNEISEKSEIFDDQFSVERPDGSNFTLKIRSTKLEDSAMYFCASIVLAPYEQYFGPGTRLTVT.

There are many counts of this clonotype. V is TRBV30 and J is TRBJ2-7; 10 bases fit TRBD1. After removal of 5 bases from V and 6 bases from J, the junction contained 1 base not matched to a gene. Germline V gives CDR1 GTSNPN, CDR2 SVGIG (reference sequence). The CDR3 spans 11 residues. CDR3: CAWGQGGEQYF. The CDR3 DNA reads as TGTGCCTGGGGACAGGGGGGCGAGCAGTACTTC.

This clonotype was counted ten times or more. J is TRBJ1-5 and V is TRBV20-1; D is perhaps TRBD1 (6 bases). The CDR3 totals 14 residues. Trimming took off 4 bases at V and 1 base at J, with 11 bases between the two ends. The germline CDR1 and CDR2 sequences are DFQATT and SNEGSKA (reference sequence). As DNA, the CDR3 is TGCAGTGCTAAACAGGGTGCGAGCAATCAGCCCCAGCATTTT. It codes for CSAKQGASNQPQHF.

The chain has TRBV3-1 and TRBJ2-1; TRBD2 matches 9 bases. V shed 0 bases, J shed 9 bases, and the junction held 6 bases outside the gene matches. Germline values: CDR1 LGHDT, CDR2 YNNKEL (reference sequence). The CDR3 loop spans 15 amino acids. The CDR3 nucleotides are TGTGCCAGCAGCCAAGATGCGGGGGGGCTGGGTGAGCAGTTCTTC. Residues: CASSQDAGGLGEQFF.

This clonotype occurred many times. This chain uses TRBV11-2 with TRBJ1-2; no reliable D call. The CDR3 is 16 residues long. The germline V and J ends were trimmed by 5 bases and 2 bases, with 18 bases remaining between them. Germline V gene lookup returns CDR1 SGHAT and CDR2 FQNNGV. The CDR3 spells CASSPFMWVPNYGYTF. Here the CDR3 DNA reads TGTGCCAGCAGCCCATTTATGTGGGTACCGAACTATGGCTACACCTTC.